This T cell receptor beta chain was captured in a study of PD-1 blockade in classical Hodgkin lymphoma. Study-wide points: The diversity seen at baseline in complete responders resembled that of newly diagnosed patients.

Data came from immunoSEQ multiplex PCR; TCRdb stores just in-frame clones and leaves some out. Of 30,000 to 50,000 clones listed, 76% are singletons. The CDR3 contains 15 residues. Germline-derived CDR1 and CDR2 are MNHEY and SVGAGI. V dropped 9 bases and J dropped 6 bases, with 23 bases sitting between them. On this clone itself: Its antigen is unidentified.

Relapse was seen in all patients after autologous stem cell transplantation, and brentuximab vedotin exposure was variable. V gene TRBV6-5 combines with J gene TRBJ1-1; D uncertain. The starting material was peripheral blood mononuclear cells (PBMCs), obtained at baseline. This clonotype was sampled from a human donor with classical Hodgkin lymphoma. CDR3 bases: TGTGCCAGTGACCCTGGAGGCATTAATGGCGCTGAAGCTTTCTTT. This codes for CASDPGGINGAEAFF.